This TCR beta chain comes out of a study of blood T cell repertoires in COVID-19 (dated by TCRdb to 2018 to 2020). With regard to the full study: Samples covering the acute and convalescent phases of COVID-19 were provided by collaborators in the United States, Italy and Spain. Where available, HLA class I and class II types were obtained from metadata supplied by the sample provider rather than from assay-based typing. The dataset comprised deeply sampled blood TCRbeta repertoires from subjects exposed to, actively infected with, or recovered from COVID-19. The repertoires were made available in a free public database intended to serve as a resource for research on the immune response to SARS-CoV-2. Samples came from the ongoing ImmuneRACE study (first 160 participants) plus 1,254 subjects from 6 global collaborators. The material from the prospective study consisted of cDNA or gDNA derived from T cells, B-cell-depleted T cells, or PBMCs. A de-identified subject ID, COVID-19 status, age in years and sex were almost always included in the sample metadata.

Broad study findings and their caveats: Clinical and demographic metadata were provided uncurated, with the amount varying by source and participant.

Comment on this clone: It has no known antigen specificity. No clone much larger than this one lies a single base away; base qualities are absent.

The immunoSEQ Assay, a bias-controlled multiplex PCR, was used to amplify TCRbeta CDR3 regions from genomic DNA. For the original study's pipeline: The number of nucleated cells in each sample was estimated by amplification of reference gene primers within the assay. To quantify the absolute abundance of each unique TCRbeta CDR3 rearrangement, sequence reads were collapsed and filtered. For each sample, productive Simpson clonality was calculated as the square root of Simpson's diversity index across productive rearrangements. The clones in this table, taken by TCRdb from immuneACCESS, are in-frame only. Not every clone is retained; where verified, under half of the shortfall comes from an unresolved V gene, and the cause of the rest is unknown. The DNA was the basis for D and trimming; V, J and clone size are from that table. The sample contains 110,000 to 150,000 clones, 75% to 90% of them found a single time. Together, the top ten hold 3.5% to 4% of the sample.

Samples from volunteer blood donors who had recovered from COVID-19 were contributed by a second Seattle source. Collaborating institutions collected whole blood in K2EDTA tubes following their own protocols. For TCRbeta analysis, collaborators shipped samples in one of three forms: frozen whole blood, isolated PBMCs, or DNA extracted from either of those sample types. Including cysteine and phenylalanine, the CDR3 has 11 amino acids. Only CDR3 DNA is held: 33 bases, read in frame from base 1. CDR1 and CDR2 are drawn from the germline V gene: SGHTA, FQGNSA. Between the V and J ends, shortened by 4 bases and 7 bases respectively, the junction contains 6 bases.

The TCR originated in a man between 65 and 85 years old who had recovered from COVID-19. The sample taken for sequencing was peripheral blood. Recombination joined TRBV7-2 with TRBJ2-3; confidence is insufficient to name the D gene. In nucleotide form, the sequence is TGTGCCAGCAGCTCGTTCTATACGCAGTATTTT. Its protein product is CASSSFYTQYF.